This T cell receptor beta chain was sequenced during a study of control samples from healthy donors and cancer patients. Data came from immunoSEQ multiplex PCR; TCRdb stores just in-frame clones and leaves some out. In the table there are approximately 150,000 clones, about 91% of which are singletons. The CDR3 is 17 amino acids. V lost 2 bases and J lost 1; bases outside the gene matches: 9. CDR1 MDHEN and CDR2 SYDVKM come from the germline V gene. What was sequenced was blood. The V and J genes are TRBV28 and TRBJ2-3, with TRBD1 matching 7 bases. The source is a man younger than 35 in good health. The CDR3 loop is CASSLVGQVGGTDTQYF. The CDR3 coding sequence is TGTGCCAGCAGTTTAGTAGGACAGGTGGGTGGCACAGATACGCAGTATTTT.